Presented here are 6 T cell receptor beta chains from one specimen sequenced in a study of radiotherapy plus CTLA-4 blockade in lung cancer. This table comes from immunoSEQ multiplex PCR, and its TCRdb copy is limited to in-frame clones, with some not included. In the table there are around 100,000 clones, roughly 77% of which are singletons. The sample was peripheral blood, taken from a patient treated with radiotherapy plus ipilimumab. Every receptor here comes from a human donor with non-small cell lung cancer that progressed on radiotherapy plus ipilimumab. Some clones in this sample may be carry-over from other donors' samples.

CDR3 nucleotides: TGTGCCAGCAGCTTAGAGGGGACCTATGGCTACACCTTC. Translating gives CASSLEGTYGYTF. J is TRBJ1-2 and V is TRBV7-3; D may be TRBD1 (5 bases). The CDR3 is made up of 13 amino acids. Germline CDR1 SGHTA, CDR2 FQGTGA. V shed 2 bases and J shed 4 bases, with 8 bases lying between them.

V is TRBV21-1 and J is TRBJ2-7; TRBD1, the D gene given by the table, was not confirmed from the DNA. TRBV21-1 is tagged as a pseudogene. The CDR3 consists of 14 residues. The CDR3 nucleotides read TGTGCCAGCAGCAACCGGACAGGGATTTACGAGCAGTACTTC. As protein: CASSNRTGIYEQYF.

The chain links TRBV5-1 to TRBJ2-5; TRBD1 aligns across 7 bases. This CDR3 has 14 amino acids. Per the germline V gene, CDR1 is SGHRS and CDR2 is YFSETQ. Trimming removed 4 bases from V and 0 bases from J; junction bases left unmatched: 3. CDR3 in DNA: TGCGCCAGCAGCCTACAGGGGTACCAAGAGACCCAGTACTTC. Translated: CASSLQGYQETQYF. The entire variable domain, with the rest obtained from reference TRBV5-1 and TRBJ2-5, is as follows: KAGVTQTPRYLIKTRGQQVTLSCSPISGHRSVSWYQQTPGQGLQFLFEYFSETQRNKGNFPGRFSGRQFSNSRSEMNVSTLELGDSALYLCASSLQGYQETQYFGPGTRLLVL.

This sequence joins TRBV5-4 and TRBJ1-1; the D gene is possibly TRBD1 (6 bases). Trimming stripped 0 bases from V and 4 bases from J, with 13 bases between. CDR1 and CDR2 (germline): SGHNT, YYREEE (reference sequence). This CDR3 has 15 residues. This CDR3 reads CASSLVGGASTEAFF. CDR3 nucleotide sequence: TGTGCCAGCAGCTTGGTTGGGGGCGCGAGCACTGAAGCTTTCTTT.

The genes are TRBV18 and TRBJ2-1, with unresolved D. With 3 bases removed from V and 8 bases from J, the gap between germline ends came to 20 bases. CDR3 length: 16 amino acids. Germline V CDR1 and CDR2: KGHSH, LQKENI. CDR3 protein: CASSPALSNRGDEQFF. CDR3 DNA: TGTGCCAGCTCACCGGCCCTCTCGAATAGAGGAGATGAGCAGTTCTTC.

Details on this clone: This sample also contains other DNA sequences that code for the same CDR3. The J gene is TRBJ2-2, the V gene TRBV5-1; no clear D. Germline values: CDR1 SGHRS, CDR2 YFSETQ. The ends were cut back, 1 base at V and 0 bases at J, with 7 bases in the middle. The CDR3 has 15 residues. The CDR3 loop reads CASSLYSTNTGELFF. CDR3 DNA sequence: TGCGCCAGCAGCTTGTACAGCACGAACACCGGGGAGCTGTTTTTT.